A single sample is the source of the 4 T cell receptor beta chains below, sequenced in a study of technical replicates of blood from a few donors. Produced via immunoSEQ multiplex PCR; TCRdb's table is partial and in-frame only. The sample has approximately 76,000 clones, 95% to 98% seen once. The sample consisted of T cells isolated from PBMCs. All receptors derive from a human donor in good health.

This clone has a single count. This chain connects TRBV21-1 to TRBJ2-7; whether TRBD1, the table's D call, matches the DNA was not checked. TRBV21-1 is reported as a pseudogene. This CDR3 region has 14 residues. CDR3 loop: CASSKEQGAYEQYF. In DNA, the CDR3 is TGTGCCAGCAGCAAAGAACAGGGGGCTTACGAGCAGTACTTC.

The V gene is TRBV6-1, the J gene TRBJ2-1; D ambiguous. Germline-derived CDR1 and CDR2 are MNHNS and SASEGT. This CDR3 spans 15 amino acids. The V end lost 4 bases, the J end lost 0 bases, and 10 bases lay between the germline ends. The CDR3 DNA follows: TGTGCCAGCAGTGCAGGTCCCAGCTCCTACAATGAGCAGTTCTTC. It codes for CASSAGPSSYNEQFF.

The genes are TRBV27 and TRBJ2-2; tentative D call: TRBD1 (5 bases). CDR1 MNHEY and CDR2 SMNVEV come from the germline V gene (reference sequence). With 5 bases removed from V and 8 bases from J, the gap between germline ends came to 18 bases. The CDR3 sequence is 15 residues long. This CDR3 reads CASSPRTRFQGELFF. CDR3 in DNA: TGTGCCAGCAGTCCCAGGACACGTTTTCAAGGGGAGCTGTTTTTT.

V gene TRBV9 combines with J gene TRBJ1-1; D gene unclear. The germline V and J ends were trimmed by 4 bases and 7 bases, with 17 bases remaining between them. The CDR3 covers 14 residues. The germline V gene encodes CDR1 SGDLS and CDR2 YYNGEE. CDR3 DNA: TGTGCCAGCAGCACCGGGTCACTAAGACGTGAAGCTTTCTTT. It codes for CASSTGSLRREAFF.